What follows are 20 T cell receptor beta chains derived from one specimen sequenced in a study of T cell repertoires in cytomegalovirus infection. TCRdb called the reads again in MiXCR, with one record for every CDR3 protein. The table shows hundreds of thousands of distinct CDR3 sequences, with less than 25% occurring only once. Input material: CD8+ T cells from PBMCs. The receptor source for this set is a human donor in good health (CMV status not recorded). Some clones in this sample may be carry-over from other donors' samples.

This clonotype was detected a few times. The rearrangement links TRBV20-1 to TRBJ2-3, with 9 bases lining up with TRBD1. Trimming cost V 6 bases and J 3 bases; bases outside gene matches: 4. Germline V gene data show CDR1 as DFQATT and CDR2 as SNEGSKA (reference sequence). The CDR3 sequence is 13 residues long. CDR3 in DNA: TGCAGTGCCTGGGACAGGGAGACAGATACGCAGTATTTT. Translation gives CSAWDRETDTQYF.

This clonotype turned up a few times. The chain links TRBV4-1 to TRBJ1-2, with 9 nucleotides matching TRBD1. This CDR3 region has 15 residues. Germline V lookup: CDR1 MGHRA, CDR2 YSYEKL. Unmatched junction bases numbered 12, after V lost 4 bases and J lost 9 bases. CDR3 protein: CASSPGTGWIRSYTF. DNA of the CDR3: TGCGCCAGCAGCCCAGGGACAGGGTGGATTCGGAGCTACACCTTC.

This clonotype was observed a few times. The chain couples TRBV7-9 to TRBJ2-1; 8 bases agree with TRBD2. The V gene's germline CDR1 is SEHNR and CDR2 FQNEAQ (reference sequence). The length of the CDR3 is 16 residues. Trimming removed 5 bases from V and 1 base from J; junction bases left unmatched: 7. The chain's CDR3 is CASSPTGGASYNEQFF. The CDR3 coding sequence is TGTGCCAGCAGCCCCACCGGGGGGGCGTCCTACAATGAGCAGTTCTTC.

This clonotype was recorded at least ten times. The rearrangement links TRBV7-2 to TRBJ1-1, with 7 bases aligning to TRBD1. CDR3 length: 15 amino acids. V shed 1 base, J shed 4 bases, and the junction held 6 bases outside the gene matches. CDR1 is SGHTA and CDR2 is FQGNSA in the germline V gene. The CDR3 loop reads CASSLVTGSATEAFF. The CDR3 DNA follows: TGTGCCAGCAGCTTAGTGACAGGGAGCGCCACTGAAGCTTTCTTT.

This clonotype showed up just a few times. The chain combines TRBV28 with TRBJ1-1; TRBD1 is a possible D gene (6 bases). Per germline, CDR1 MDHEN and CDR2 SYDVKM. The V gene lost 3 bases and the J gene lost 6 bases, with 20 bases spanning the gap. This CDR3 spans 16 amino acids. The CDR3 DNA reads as TGTGCCAGCAGTTTCCACCCTACAGGGACGGGGGCTGAAGCTTTCTTT. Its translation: CASSFHPTGTGAEAFF. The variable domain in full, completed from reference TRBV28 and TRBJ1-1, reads DVKVTQSSRYLVKRTGEKVFLECVQDMDHENMFWYRQDPGLGLRLIYFSYDVKMKEKGDIPEGYSVSREKKERFSLILESASTNQTSMYLCASSFHPTGTGAEAFFGQGTRLTVV.

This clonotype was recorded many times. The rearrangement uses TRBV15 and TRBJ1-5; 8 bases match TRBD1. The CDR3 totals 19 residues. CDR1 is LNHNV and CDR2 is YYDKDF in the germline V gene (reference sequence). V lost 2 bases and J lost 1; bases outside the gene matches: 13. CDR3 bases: TGTGCCACCAGCAGATCACCCTTGACAGGGGACAGAAGCAATCAGCCCCAGCATTTT. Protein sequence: CATSRSPLTGDRSNQPQHF.

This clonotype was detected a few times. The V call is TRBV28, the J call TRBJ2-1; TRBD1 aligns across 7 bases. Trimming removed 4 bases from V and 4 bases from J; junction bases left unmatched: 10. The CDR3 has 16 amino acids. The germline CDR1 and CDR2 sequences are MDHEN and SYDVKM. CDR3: CASSSTRDRRYNEQFF. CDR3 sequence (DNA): TGTGCCAGCAGTTCCACCCGGGACAGAAGATACAATGAGCAGTTCTTC.

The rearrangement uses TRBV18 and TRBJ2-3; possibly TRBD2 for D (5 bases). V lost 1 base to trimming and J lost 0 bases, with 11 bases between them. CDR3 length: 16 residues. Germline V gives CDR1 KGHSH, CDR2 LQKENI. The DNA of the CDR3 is TGTGCCAGCTCACCACTACCCAGGACTAGCACAGATACGCAGTATTTT. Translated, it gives CASSPLPRTSTDTQYF.

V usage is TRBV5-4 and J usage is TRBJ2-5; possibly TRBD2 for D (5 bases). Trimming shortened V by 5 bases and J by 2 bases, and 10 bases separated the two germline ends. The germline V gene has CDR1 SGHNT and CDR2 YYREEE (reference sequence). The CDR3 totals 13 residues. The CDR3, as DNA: TGTGCCAGCAGATCTCGGGGACAAGAGACCCAGTACTTC. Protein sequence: CASRSRGQETQYF.

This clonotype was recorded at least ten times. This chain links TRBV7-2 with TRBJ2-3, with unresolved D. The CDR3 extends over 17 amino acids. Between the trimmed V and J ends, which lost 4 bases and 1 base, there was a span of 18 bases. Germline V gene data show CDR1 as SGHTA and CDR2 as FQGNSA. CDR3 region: CASSSHAFRRGTDTQYF. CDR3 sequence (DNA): TGTGCCAGCAGCTCCCATGCTTTCCGAAGAGGCACAGATACGCAGTATTTT. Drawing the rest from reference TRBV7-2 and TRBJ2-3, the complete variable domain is GAGVSQSPSNKVTEKGKDVELRCDPISGHTALYWYRQSLGQGLEFLIYFQGNSAPDKSGLPSDRFSAERTGGSVSTLTIQRTQQEDSAVYLCASSSHAFRRGTDTQYFGPGTRLTVL.

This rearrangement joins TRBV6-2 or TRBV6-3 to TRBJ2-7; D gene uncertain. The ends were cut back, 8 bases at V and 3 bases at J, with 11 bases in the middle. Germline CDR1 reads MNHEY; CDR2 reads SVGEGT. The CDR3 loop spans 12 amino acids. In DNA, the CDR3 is TGTGCCAGCGAGGACCCAGGCTACGAGCAGTACTTC. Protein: CASEDPGYEQYF.

Here the CDR3 reads CATFGDTQYF. CDR3 in DNA: TGTGCCACCTTTGGAGATACGCAGTATTTT. The genes are TRBV6-2 or TRBV6-3 and TRBJ2-3; D unclear. The ends were cut back, 10 bases at V and 5 bases at J, with 7 bases in the middle. The CDR3 loop spans 10 amino acids. CDR1 and CDR2 (germline): MNHEY, SVGEGT.

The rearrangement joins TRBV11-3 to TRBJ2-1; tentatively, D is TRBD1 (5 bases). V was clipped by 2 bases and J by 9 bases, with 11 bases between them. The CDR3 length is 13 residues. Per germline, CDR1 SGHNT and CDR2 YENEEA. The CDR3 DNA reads TGTGCCAGCAGCTTACCAGGGTATGGTGAGCAGTTCTTC. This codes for CASSLPGYGEQFF.

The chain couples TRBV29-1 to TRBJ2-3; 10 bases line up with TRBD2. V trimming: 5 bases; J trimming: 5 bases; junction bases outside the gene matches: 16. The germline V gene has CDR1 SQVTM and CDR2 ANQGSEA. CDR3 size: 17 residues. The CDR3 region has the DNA TGCAGCGTTCACGCGGCTAGCGGGGGCCAACGGGGAGATACGCAGTATTTT. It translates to CSVHAASGGQRGDTQYF.

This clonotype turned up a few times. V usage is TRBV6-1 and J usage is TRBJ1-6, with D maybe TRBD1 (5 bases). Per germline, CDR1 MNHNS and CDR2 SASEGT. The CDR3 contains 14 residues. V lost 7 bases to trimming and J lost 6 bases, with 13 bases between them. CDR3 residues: CASTTRGVNSPLHF. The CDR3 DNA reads TGTGCCAGCACTACCCGGGGCGTTAATTCACCCCTCCACTTT.

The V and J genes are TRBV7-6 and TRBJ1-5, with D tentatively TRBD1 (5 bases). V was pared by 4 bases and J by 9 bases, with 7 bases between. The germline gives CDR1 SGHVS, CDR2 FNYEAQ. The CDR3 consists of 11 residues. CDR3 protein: CASSSQGPQHF. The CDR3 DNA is TGTGCCAGCAGCTCTCAGGGGCCCCAGCATTTT.

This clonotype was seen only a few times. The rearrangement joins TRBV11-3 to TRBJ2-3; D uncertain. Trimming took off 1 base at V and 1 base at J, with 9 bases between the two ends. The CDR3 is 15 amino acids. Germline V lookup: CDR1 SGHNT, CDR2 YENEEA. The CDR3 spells CASSLARAGTDTQYF. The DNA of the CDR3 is TGTGCCAGCAGCTTAGCTCGGGCAGGCACAGATACGCAGTATTTT.

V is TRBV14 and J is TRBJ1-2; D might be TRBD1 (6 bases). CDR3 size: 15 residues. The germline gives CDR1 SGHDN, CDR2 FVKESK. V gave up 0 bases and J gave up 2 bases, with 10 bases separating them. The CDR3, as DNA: TGTGCCAGCAGCCAAGAATTGGACAGAAACTATGGCTACACCTTC. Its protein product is CASSQELDRNYGYTF.

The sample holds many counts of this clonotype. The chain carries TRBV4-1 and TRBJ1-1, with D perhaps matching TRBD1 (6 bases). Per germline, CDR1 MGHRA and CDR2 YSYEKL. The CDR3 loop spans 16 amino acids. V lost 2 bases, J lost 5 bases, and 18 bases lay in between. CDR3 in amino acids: CASSQFQTGGQTEAFF. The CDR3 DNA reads TGCGCCAGCAGCCAATTCCAGACCGGGGGGCAGACTGAAGCTTTCTTT.

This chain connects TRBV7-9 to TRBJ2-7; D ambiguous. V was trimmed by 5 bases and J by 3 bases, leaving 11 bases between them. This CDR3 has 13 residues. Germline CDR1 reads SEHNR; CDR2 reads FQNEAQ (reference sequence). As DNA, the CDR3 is TGTGCCAGCAGCGACTCAATTTACTACGAGCAGTACTTC. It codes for CASSDSIYYEQYF.